This TCR beta chain was sequenced during a study of identical twins. Study-wide points: Insertion counts were lower in abundant cord blood beta clonotypes, a trend that memory repertoires did not show. Cross-sectional statistical analysis, not tracking of the same donors, underpinned the conclusions. Out-of-frame sharing of TCR alpha in monozygotic twins was underestimated by models.

This clonotype occurred a few times. Its antigen is not known. This CDR3 region has 16 residues. The germline V gene has CDR1 SGHAT and CDR2 FQNNGV. Trimming took off 2 bases at V and 2 bases at J, with 14 bases between the two ends. A template switching step contributed a universal primer site, while unique molecular identifiers were present in the cDNA. TCRdb re-called the 5' RACE reads with MiXCR, one entry per CDR3 protein. This sample has 350,000 or so distinct CDR3 sequences, with over 9% found just once. These data also featured in a second study, about yellow fever vaccine responses in identical twins.

The clonotype originates from a woman aged 18-35 years in good health. Input material: CD8+ T cells sorted from blood. This chain connects TRBV11-2 to TRBJ2-3; maybe TRBD2 (6 bases). CDR3 sequence reads: CASSLSGLATTDTQYF. The CDR3 DNA reads TGTGCCAGCAGCTTATCTGGGCTAGCGACCACAGATACGCAGTATTTT.